The 7 T cell receptor beta chains reported below all come from one sample, sequenced in a study of blood T cell repertoires in COVID-19. Clones were read by immunoSEQ multiplex PCR, and TCRdb kept only the in-frame ones, dropping some. This sample has roughly 100,000 clones, with 80% to 90% found just once. Sequencing was performed on peripheral blood. These receptors came from a human donor in a cohort sampled during active COVID-19.

The CDR3 protein is CASSLSSRNQPQHF. DNA for the CDR3: TGTGCCAGCAGTTTATCCTCCCGCAATCAGCCCCAGCATTTT. This rearrangement joins TRBV28 to TRBJ1-5; D call uncertain. V shed 1 base and J shed 2 bases, with 6 bases lying between them. This CDR3 comprises 14 residues. From germline, CDR1 is MDHEN and CDR2 SYDVKM.

The gene calls are TRBV13 and TRBJ1-1; tentatively, D is TRBD1 (5 bases). This CDR3 comprises 15 residues. Germline V CDR1 and CDR2: PRHDT, FYEKMQ (reference sequence). V was cut by 2 bases and J by 0 bases, with 10 bases left in between. The CDR3 here is CASSLWGEMNTEAFF. The CDR3 coding sequence is TGTGCCAGCAGCTTATGGGGGGAGATGAACACTGAAGCTTTCTTT. The entire variable domain, with the rest obtained from reference TRBV13 and TRBJ1-1, is as follows: AAGVIQSPRHLIKEKRETATLKCYPIPRHDTVYWYQQGPGQDPQFLISFYEKMQSDKGSIPDRFSAQQFSDYHSELNMSSLELGDSALYFCASSLWGEMNTEAFFGQGTRLTVV.

The chain recombines TRBV18 with TRBJ1-6; D is ambiguous. This CDR3 has 12 residues. V lost 3 bases, J lost 7 bases, and 4 bases lay in between. Germline values: CDR1 KGHSH, CDR2 LQKENI. CDR3 in amino acids: CASSPPNSPLHF. The CDR3 DNA reads as TGTGCCAGCTCACCTCCAAATTCACCCCTCCACTTT.

J is TRBJ2-1 and V is TRBV12-2; no check of the table's D call, TRBD2, against the DNA was made. TRBV12-2 is a listed pseudogene. The CDR3 is 16 residues long. The CDR3 spells CASRSRTSGLGNEQFF. The CDR3 nucleotides read TGTGCAAGTCGGTCTCGGACTAGCGGGCTAGGCAATGAGCAGTTCTTC.

The chain is built from TRBV18 and TRBJ1-2; no clear D. This CDR3 is built from 12 residues. The V gene lost 9 bases and the J gene lost 6 bases, with 14 bases spanning the gap. Germline assignment: CDR1 KGHSH and CDR2 LQKENI. This CDR3 reads CASSGGLDGYTF. As DNA, the CDR3 is TGTGCCAGTTCAGGAGGGTTGGATGGCTACACCTTC.

The J gene is TRBJ2-5, the V gene TRBV5-4; 13 bases fit TRBD2. The germline V gene has CDR1 SGHNT and CDR2 YYREEE (reference sequence). The trim removed 2 bases at V and 2 bases at J, leaving 3 bases unmatched. The CDR3 sequence is 16 residues long. The CDR3 sequence: CASSFRLAGGQETQYF. In nucleotides, the CDR3 is TGTGCCAGCAGCTTTCGACTAGCGGGGGGACAAGAGACCCAGTACTTC.

The chain joins TRBV18 to TRBJ2-7, with TRBD2 matching over 14 bases. In germline, CDR1 is KGHSH, CDR2 LQKENI. The CDR3 totals 16 residues. V dropped 4 bases and J dropped 2; count of bases not matched to a gene: 4. CDR3 amino acids: CASSLGLAGGAYEQYF. The CDR3 bases are TGTGCCAGCTCACTAGGACTAGCGGGGGGCGCCTACGAGCAGTACTTC.